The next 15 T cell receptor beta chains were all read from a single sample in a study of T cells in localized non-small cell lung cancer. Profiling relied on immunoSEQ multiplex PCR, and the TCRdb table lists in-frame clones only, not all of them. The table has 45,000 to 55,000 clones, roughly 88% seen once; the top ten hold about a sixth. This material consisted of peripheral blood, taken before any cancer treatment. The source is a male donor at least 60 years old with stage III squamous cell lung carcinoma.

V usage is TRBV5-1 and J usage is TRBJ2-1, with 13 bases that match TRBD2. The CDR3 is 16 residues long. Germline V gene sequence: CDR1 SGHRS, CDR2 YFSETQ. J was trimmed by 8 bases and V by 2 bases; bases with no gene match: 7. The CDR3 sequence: CASSLPLAGGPDEQFF. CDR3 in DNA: TGCGCCAGCAGCTTACCACTAGCGGGGGGGCCGGATGAGCAGTTCTTC.

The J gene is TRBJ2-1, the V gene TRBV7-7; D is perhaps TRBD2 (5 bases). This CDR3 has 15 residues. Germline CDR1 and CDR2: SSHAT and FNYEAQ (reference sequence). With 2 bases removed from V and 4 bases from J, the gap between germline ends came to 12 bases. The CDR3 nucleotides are TGTGCCAGCAGCTTACTCCCGAGCGGATACAATGAGCAGTTCTTC. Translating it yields CASSLLPSGYNEQFF.

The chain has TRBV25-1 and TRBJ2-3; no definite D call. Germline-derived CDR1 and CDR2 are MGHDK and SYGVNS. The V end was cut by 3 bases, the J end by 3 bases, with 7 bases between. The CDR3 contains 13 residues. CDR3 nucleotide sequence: TGTGCCAGCAGTGAGCCCCCAACAGATACGCAGTATTTT. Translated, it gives CASSEPPTDTQYF.

DNA of the CDR3: TGTGCCAGCAGCCTAGTGGGTAGCGGGAGAGGCGAGCAGTACTTC. The encoded protein is CASSLVGSGRGEQYF. V and J are TRBV7-8 and TRBJ2-7, with 9 bases lining up with TRBD2. This CDR3 is 15 amino acids long. Germline CDR1 reads SGHVS; CDR2 reads FQNEAQ. Germline trimming cut 5 bases from V and 6 bases from J; bases unmatched to any gene: 11. The full variable domain, its missing parts supplied by reference TRBV7-8 and TRBJ2-7, is GAGVSQSPRYKVAKRGQDVALRCDPISGHVSLFWYQQALGQGPEFLTYFQNEAQLDKSGLPSDRFFAERPEGSVSTLKIQRTQQEDSAVYLCASSLVGSGRGEQYFGPGTRLTVT.

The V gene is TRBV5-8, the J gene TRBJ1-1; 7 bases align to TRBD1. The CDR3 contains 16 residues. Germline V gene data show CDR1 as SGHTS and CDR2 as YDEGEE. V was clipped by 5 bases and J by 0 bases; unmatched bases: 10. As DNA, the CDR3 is TGTGCCAGCAGTATCAATTCGGGACAGATGAACACTGAAGCTTTCTTT. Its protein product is CASSINSGQMNTEAFF.

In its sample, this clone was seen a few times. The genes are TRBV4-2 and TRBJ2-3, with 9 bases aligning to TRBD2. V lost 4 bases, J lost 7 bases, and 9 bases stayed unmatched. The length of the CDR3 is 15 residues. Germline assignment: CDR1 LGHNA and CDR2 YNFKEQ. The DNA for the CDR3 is TGTGCCAGCAGCCCGAAGACTAGCGGAGCCCATACGCAGTATTTT. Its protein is CASSPKTSGAHTQYF.

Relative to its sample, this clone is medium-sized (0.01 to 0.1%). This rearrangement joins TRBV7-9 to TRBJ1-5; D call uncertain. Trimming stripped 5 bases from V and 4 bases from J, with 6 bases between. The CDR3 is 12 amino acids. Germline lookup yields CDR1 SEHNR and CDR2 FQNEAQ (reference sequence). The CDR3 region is CASSLFNQPQHF. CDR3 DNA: TGTGCCAGCAGCCTGTTTAATCAGCCCCAGCATTTT.

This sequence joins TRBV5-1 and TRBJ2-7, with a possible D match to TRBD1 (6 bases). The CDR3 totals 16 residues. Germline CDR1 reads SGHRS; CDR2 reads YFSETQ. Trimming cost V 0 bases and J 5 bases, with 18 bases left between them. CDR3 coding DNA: TGCGCCAGCAGCTTGGTTTGGGCAGGGGATTTCGACGAGCAGTACTTC. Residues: CASSLVWAGDFDEQYF.

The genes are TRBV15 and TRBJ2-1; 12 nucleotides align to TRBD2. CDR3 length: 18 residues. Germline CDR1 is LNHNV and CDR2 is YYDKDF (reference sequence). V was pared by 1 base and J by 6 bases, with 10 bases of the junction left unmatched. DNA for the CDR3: TGTGCCACCAGCAGAGCTACCGGGCTAGCGGGGGGGGTCAATGAGCAGTTCTTC. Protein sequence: CATSRATGLAGGVNEQFF.

The CDR3 bases are TGCGCCAGCAACAGTGGAGGCAACACTGAAGCTTTCTTT. It codes for CASNSGGNTEAFF. The chain joins TRBV5-1 to TRBJ1-1, with no clear D. Trimming took off 6 bases at V and 2 bases at J, with 11 bases between the two ends. This CDR3 region has 13 residues. Germline CDR1 is SGHRS and CDR2 is YFSETQ.

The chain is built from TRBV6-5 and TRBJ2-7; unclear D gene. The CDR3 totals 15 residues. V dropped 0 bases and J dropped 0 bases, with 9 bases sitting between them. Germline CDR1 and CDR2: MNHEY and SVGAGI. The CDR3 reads CASSYSGAGSYEQYF. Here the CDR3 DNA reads TGTGCCAGCAGTTACTCGGGCGCAGGCTCCTACGAGCAGTACTTC.

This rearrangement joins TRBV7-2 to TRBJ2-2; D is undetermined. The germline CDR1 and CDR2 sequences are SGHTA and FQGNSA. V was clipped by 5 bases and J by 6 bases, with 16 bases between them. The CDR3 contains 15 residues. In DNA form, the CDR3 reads TGTGCCAGCAGCCGATTTTTACAGTCATCCGGGGAGCTGTTTTTT. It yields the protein CASSRFLQSSGELFF.

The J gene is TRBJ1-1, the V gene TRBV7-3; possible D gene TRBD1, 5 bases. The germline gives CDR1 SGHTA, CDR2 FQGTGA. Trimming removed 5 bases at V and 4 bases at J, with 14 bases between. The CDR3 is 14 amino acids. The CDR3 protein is CASSLDRGITEAFF. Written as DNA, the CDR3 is TGTGCCAGCAGCCTCGACAGAGGGATCACTGAAGCTTTCTTT.

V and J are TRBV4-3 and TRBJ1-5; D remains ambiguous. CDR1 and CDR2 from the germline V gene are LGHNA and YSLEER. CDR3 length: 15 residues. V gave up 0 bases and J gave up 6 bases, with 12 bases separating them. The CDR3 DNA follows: TGCGCCAGCAGCCAAGATCTCCGGATCAGTCAGCCCCAGCATTTT. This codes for CASSQDLRISQPQHF.

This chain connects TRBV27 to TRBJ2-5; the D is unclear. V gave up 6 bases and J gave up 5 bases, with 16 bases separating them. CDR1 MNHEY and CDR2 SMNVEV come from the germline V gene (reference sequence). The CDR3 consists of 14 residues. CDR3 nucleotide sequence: TGTGCCAGCAGACCGTGGAACCTCGAGGAGACCCAGTACTTC. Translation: CASRPWNLEETQYF.